This entry lists 16 T cell receptor beta chains sequenced from one sample in a study of blood T cell repertoires in COVID-19. TCRdb's copy holds only in-frame clones and misses some; the assay was immunoSEQ multiplex PCR. Counted here are some 75,000 clones, roughly 84% occurring once; the ten biggest clones make up more than 2.5%. Sequenced input: peripheral blood. These receptors were taken from a man aged 65-85 years with active or convalescent COVID-19.

The rearrangement uses TRBV3-1 (or the pseudogene TRBV3-2) and TRBJ1-1, with 7 bases aligning to TRBD1. Germline CDR1 and CDR2: LGHDT and YNNKEL (reference sequence). The trim removed 1 base at V and 6 bases at J, leaving 5 bases unmatched. CDR3 size: 14 residues. In DNA, the CDR3 is TGTGCCAGCAGCCAAGCCGGGACAGAGGCTGAAGCTTTCTTT. Protein product: CASSQAGTEAEAFF.

The chain uses TRBV15 and TRBJ2-1; 9 positions agree with TRBD2. Trimming removed 0 bases from V and 0 bases from J; junction bases left unmatched: 3. This CDR3 region has 17 residues. Germline CDR1 reads LNHNV; CDR2 reads YYDKDF (reference sequence). The DNA for the CDR3 is TGTGCCACCAGCAGAGACCTTAGCGGGAGCTCCTACAATGAGCAGTTCTTC. Translation gives CATSRDLSGSSYNEQFF.

The chain combines TRBV18 with TRBJ1-2; possible D gene TRBD1, 5 bases. Germline CDR1 and CDR2: KGHSH and LQKENI. Deletions cut 3 bases from V and 8 bases from J, with 16 bases between. The CDR3 length is 14 residues. The CDR3 region has the DNA TGTGCCAGCTCACCGAGGCAGGGTTCGGTGGGCTACACCTTC. This translates into CASSPRQGSVGYTF.

The genes are TRBV6-6 and TRBJ2-2, with 8 bases aligning to TRBD1. V was pared by 2 bases and J by 4 bases, with 6 bases of the junction left unmatched. Germline CDR1 and CDR2: MNHNY and SVGAGI (reference sequence). The CDR3 has 16 residues. CDR3 sequence: CASSYPGQGITGELFF. The DNA for the CDR3 is TGTGCCAGCAGTTACCCCGGACAGGGTATCACCGGGGAGCTGTTTTTT.

In its sample, this clone is medium-sized. This chain connects TRBV19 to TRBJ1-5, with D possibly TRBD1 on 6 matching bases. Germline V gene data show CDR1 as LNHDA and CDR2 as SQIVND (reference sequence). The V end was cut by 7 bases, the J end by 5 bases, with 18 bases between. This CDR3 is 15 amino acids long. CDR3 nucleotides: TGTGCCAGTACCCTAGAGGGGGACACTTATCAGCCCCAGCATTTT. Translating it yields CASTLEGDTYQPQHF.

V and J are TRBV7-9 and TRBJ2-1; TRBD1 aligns across 9 bases. The CDR3 has 16 amino acids. In germline, CDR1 is SEHNR, CDR2 FQNEAQ (reference sequence). With V trimmed by 4 bases and J by 1 base, 5 bases remained unmatched. CDR3 nucleotides: TGTGCCAGCAGCTCATCCGGGACAGGGTCCTACAATGAGCAGTTCTTC. Encoded protein: CASSSSGTGSYNEQFF.

The chain joins TRBV19 to TRBJ1-5; D is uncertain. The CDR3 covers 13 residues. Between the trimmed V and J ends, which lost 2 bases and 4 bases, there was a span of 6 bases. Germline-derived CDR1 and CDR2 are LNHDA and SQIVND (reference sequence). CDR3 loop: CASSIQANQPQHF. As DNA, the CDR3 is TGTGCCAGTAGTATACAGGCGAATCAGCCCCAGCATTTT.

The chain links TRBV7-9 to TRBJ1-2; the match to TRBD1 covers 7 bases. CDR1 is SEHNR, CDR2 FQNEAQ, per germline (reference sequence). V lost 5 bases, J lost 3 bases, and 6 bases stayed unmatched. The length of the CDR3 is 14 residues. The CDR3: CASSPRQGDYGYTF. The CDR3, as DNA: TGTGCCAGCAGCCCTCGACAGGGCGACTATGGCTACACCTTC.

The rearrangement uses TRBV30 and TRBJ2-3, with D perhaps TRBD1 (6 bases). CDR3 length: 15 residues. In germline, CDR1 is GTSNPN, CDR2 SVGIG (reference sequence). V lost 3 bases to trimming and J lost 0 bases, with 13 bases between them. CDR3 in amino acids: CAWSVRGGSTDTQYF. The DNA for the CDR3 is TGTGCCTGGAGCGTTAGAGGGGGAAGCACAGATACGCAGTATTTT. Full variable domain (remainder filled in from reference TRBV30 and TRBJ2-3): SQTIHQWPATLVQPVGSPLSLECTVEGTSNPNLYWYRQAAGRGLQLLFYSVGIGQISSEVPQNLSASRPQDRQFILSSKKLLLSDSGFYLCAWSVRGGSTDTQYFGPGTRLTVL.

This rearrangement joins TRBV4-1 to TRBJ1-1, with D perhaps matching TRBD1 (6 bases). Trimming took 5 bases from V and 1 from J, leaving 11 bases between them. The CDR3 is made up of 14 amino acids. Germline V lookup: CDR1 MGHRA, CDR2 YSYEKL. In nucleotides, the CDR3 is TGCGCCAGCAGCACCCTGACAGGGAACACTGAAGCTTTCTTT. Translating it yields CASSTLTGNTEAFF.

The chain employs TRBV19 and TRBJ2-7, with 7 bases matching TRBD2. The CDR3 runs to 13 residues. V gave up 4 bases and J gave up 5 bases; unmatched junction bases: 5. CDR1 and CDR2 from the germline V gene are LNHDA and SQIVND (reference sequence). CDR3 DNA: TGTGCCAGTAGTAGGCGGGAGTCGGACGAGCAGTACTTC. Translated, it gives CASSRRESDEQYF. Full variable domain (missing parts from reference TRBV19 and TRBJ2-7): DGGITQSPKYLFRKEGQNVTLSCEQNLNHDAMYWYRQDPGQGLRLIYYSQIVNDFQKGDIAEGYSVSREKKESFPLTVTSAQKNPTAFYLCASSRRESDEQYFGPGTRLTVT.

V and J are TRBV29-1 and TRBJ1-1; D perhaps matches TRBD1 (5 bases). Trimming took 7 bases from V and 2 from J, leaving 14 bases between them. The CDR3 is made up of 13 amino acids. CDR1 and CDR2 (germline): SQVTM, ANQGSEA. CDR3 bases: TGCAGCGGACACAGGAATTTTAACACTGAAGCTTTCTTT. Protein product: CSGHRNFNTEAFF.

This chain joins TRBV7-2 and TRBJ1-2; D remains ambiguous. The CDR3 totals 14 residues. With 6 bases removed from V and 0 bases from J, the gap between germline ends came to 11 bases. The germline gives CDR1 SGHTA, CDR2 FQGNSA. CDR3 nucleotide sequence: TGTGCCAGCAGTACCGGGAGTCCTAACTATGGCTACACCTTC. Residues: CASSTGSPNYGYTF.

The CDR3 protein is CASSLATGGLGEQYF. CDR3 nucleotide sequence: TGCGCCAGCAGCTTGGCAACAGGGGGCTTGGGCGAGCAGTACTTC. The rearrangement joins TRBV5-1 to TRBJ2-7, with TRBD1 identical over 9 bases. Germline CDR1 SGHRS, CDR2 YFSETQ. This CDR3 has 15 amino acids. V lost 0 bases, J lost 6 bases, and 7 bases stayed unmatched.

This sequence joins TRBV5-1 and TRBJ2-6; D gene uncertain. The germline gives CDR1 SGHRS, CDR2 YFSETQ. This CDR3 comprises 15 residues. Trimming cost V 0 bases and J 0 bases, with 4 bases left between them. The CDR3 sequence: CASSLAFSGANVLTF. CDR3 nucleotides: TGCGCCAGCAGCTTGGCCTTCTCTGGGGCCAACGTCCTGACTTTC.

The chain is built from TRBV7-5 and TRBJ2-6; the listed D gene, TRBD1, was not tested against the DNA. TRBV7-5 corresponds to a pseudogene. The CDR3 consists of 20 residues. CDR3 in amino acids: CVRSLGAAGERFCGANVLTF. Here the CDR3 DNA reads TGTGTCAGAAGCTTAGGGGCGGCAGGGGAACGGTTTTGTGGGGCCAACGTCCTGACTTTC.